This T cell receptor beta chain was recorded in a study of T-cell reconstitution after alpha-beta-depleted transplantation in children. Broader study findings: Once a year had passed after transplant, T-cell counts and diversity came mostly from newly produced T cells.

Concerning this clonotype itself: Its matching antigen is unknown.

The germline V gene encodes CDR1 SGHVS and CDR2 FQNEAQ. V shed 3 bases and J 3 bases; nucleotides not matched to a gene: 12. This CDR3 comprises 19 residues. This sample's TCRbeta library carried unique molecular identifier barcodes. TCRdb reprocessed the PCR reads via MiXCR and lists one record per CDR3 protein. The sample shows about 980,000 distinct CDR3 sequences, 25% to 30% of them seen only once. The receptor comes from a boy in the first two years of life who had a stem cell transplant for SCID, so the T cells may come from the graft donor. The chain couples TRBV7-8 to TRBJ2-3, with TRBD2 matching 13 bases. The specimen was PBMCs, mostly from graft donor cells, collected 360 days after TCRalphabeta/CD19-depleted stem cell transplant. The CDR3 nucleotides are TGTGCCAGCAGCTTTCCGACTAGCGGGGGGCCTATCGATACAGATACGCAGTATTTT. Translated, it gives CASSFPTSGGPIDTDTQYF.